This T cell receptor beta chain came from a study of cytomegalovirus exposure and HLA in healthy donors. CDR3 length: 13 amino acids. Per the germline V gene, CDR1 is SQVTM and CDR2 is ANQGSEA. Unmatched junction bases numbered 6, after V lost 4 bases and J lost 4 bases. Donors likely had unrecorded immune exposures despite being nominally healthy when sampled. General study points: Another analysis was done later, and it associated fewer than 20,000 TCR beta sequences with HLA alleles at 0.05 false discovery rate. CMV serostatus was the sole immune exposure information available.

Of note for this clone: Its antigen is not identified.

Researchers ran the PCR with 60 Vbeta and 13 Jbeta primers. Here immunoSEQ multiplex PCR was the method, and the copy in TCRdb shows in-frame clones only, minus some. Of 77,000 or so clones listed, about 80% are singletons. Sequences were obtained from PBMCs. The clonotype was recovered from a woman between 40 and 50 years old in good health and CMV-seronegative. The chain combines TRBV29-1 with TRBJ1-1; 7 nucleotides match TRBD1. The CDR3, as DNA: TGCAGCGTTGGTCCAGGGGGTGTCACTGAAGCTTTCTTT. Translated, it gives CSVGPGGVTEAFF.